Sequencing of this T cell receptor beta chain was carried out in a study of glioma-infiltrating T cells after dendritic cell vaccination. Study context: Patients received three intradermal dendritic cell vaccine injections at biweekly intervals.

Sequenced by immunoSEQ multiplex PCR; TCRdb stores in-frame clones only, minus some. The table has approximately 93,000 clones, 75% to 90% seen once. Time point: after dendritic cell vaccination, including at tumor progression/relapse. Isocitrate dehydrogenase mutation was absent in all glioblastoma patients. A note on this clone: What it recognizes is unknown.

The CDR3 contains 17 residues. Between the trimmed V and J ends, which lost 2 bases and 1 base, there was a span of 15 bases. Germline loops: CDR1 SEHNR, CDR2 FQNEAQ (reference sequence). Overall study results and limits: The cohort had few patients with full blood and tumor sets.

Material: blood, obtained after dendritic cell vaccination. V and J are TRBV7-9 and TRBJ1-5; D is undetermined. The sequence derives from a human donor with glioblastoma. Written as DNA, the CDR3 is TGTGCCAGCAGCTTATTTCCCGGGGAACGCAGCAATCAGCCCCAGCATTTT. This translates into CASSLFPGERSNQPQHF.